Presented here are 19 T cell receptor beta chains from one specimen sequenced in a study of human T cells and chemical hapten exposure. Time point of the sample: patch test 1, 2 weeks after DPC sensitization. As for treatment: therapeutic diphenylcyclopropenone sensitization with weekly scalp DPC. Sequencing started from total RNA isolated from unfractionated whole blood. TCRdb ran MiXCR on the RACE reads and lists one entry per CDR3 protein. The sample lists some 38,000 distinct CDR3 sequences, 5.5% to 7.5% occurring once. The sample here was whole blood, taken in connection with sensitization to the hapten diphenylcyclopropenone (DPC). These receptors were collected from a woman aged 30 to 39 with alopecia areata. Some clones in this sample may be carry-over from other donors' samples.

The rearrangement uses TRBV20-1 and TRBJ1-6; 7 bases align to TRBD1. After removal of 0 bases from V and 0 bases from J, the junction contained 11 bases not matched to a gene. The CDR3 runs 19 residues. Germline V gives CDR1 DFQATT, CDR2 SNEGSKA (reference sequence). CDR3 nucleotides: TGCAGTGCTAGAGAGGCCCGAGGGACAGCCCACTCCTATAATTCACCCCTCCACTTT. This translates into CSAREARGTAHSYNSPLHF.

This clonotype showed up many times. V usage is TRBV7-9 and J usage is TRBJ1-5; D not certain. V shed 1 base and J shed 0 bases, with 7 bases lying between them. The CDR3 sequence is 15 residues long. Germline V gives CDR1 SEHNR, CDR2 FQNEAQ (reference sequence). DNA for the CDR3: TGTGCCAGCAGCTTAGGCGGGTATAGCAATCAGCCCCAGCATTTT. Translating gives CASSLGGYSNQPQHF.

This clonotype is categorized as large (0.1 to 1%). V usage is TRBV20-1 and J usage is TRBJ2-1, with 15 bases fitting TRBD2. The CDR3 runs to 20 residues. Germline V gives CDR1 DFQATT, CDR2 SNEGSKA (reference sequence). The ends lost 0 bases at V and 7 bases at J; junction bases unmatched: 16. CDR3 in amino acids: CSARDRVGLAGGQGGNEQFF. CDR3 sequence (DNA): TGCAGTGCTAGAGATAGGGTCGGACTAGCGGGGGGGCAGGGGGGAAATGAGCAGTTCTTC.

This clonotype was detected only a few times. CDR3 loop: CASSSSGGPTEAFF. CDR3 coding DNA: TGCGCCAGCAGCTCCTCAGGGGGCCCCACTGAAGCTTTCTTT. The rearrangement uses TRBV5-1 and TRBJ1-1, with 8 bases lining up with TRBD1. The CDR3 length is 14 residues. The V and J ends lost 3 bases and 4 bases, in that order; junction bases with no gene match: 5. The germline gives CDR1 SGHRS, CDR2 YFSETQ.

This clonotype was seen at least ten times. The J gene is TRBJ2-1, the V gene TRBV7-2, with 7 bases matching TRBD2. This CDR3 spans 14 amino acids. The V gene end was trimmed by 5 bases and the J gene end by 8 bases; junction bases not matched to a gene: 9. Germline CDR1 reads SGHTA; CDR2 reads FQGNSA. The DNA of the CDR3 is TGTGCCAGCAGCCCTGGACTAGTAGCCGATGAGCAGTTCTTC. Encoded protein: CASSPGLVADEQFF.

This clonotype came up many times. The genes are TRBV28 and TRBJ1-1; the match to TRBD1 covers 9 bases. The V segment lost 5 bases and the J segment 6 bases; nucleotides outside the gene matches: 4. Germline values: CDR1 MDHEN, CDR2 SYDVKM. The CDR3 spans 13 residues. Here the CDR3 DNA reads TGTGCCAGCAGTGGGGGACAGGGCGCTGAAGCTTTCTTT. It encodes CASSGGQGAEAFF.

This clonotype was detected many times. CDR3 amino acids: CASSQQGLTGSYSGNTIYF. CDR3 nucleotides: TGCGCCAGCAGCCAACAGGGCCTAACAGGGTCATACTCTGGAAACACCATATATTTT. V and J are TRBV5-1 and TRBJ1-3; tentative D call: TRBD1 (6 bases). This CDR3 has 19 residues. In germline, CDR1 is SGHRS, CDR2 YFSETQ. Between the trimmed V and J ends, which lost 4 bases and 0 bases, there was a span of 23 bases.

This clonotype has a count of ten or more. The V call is TRBV6-5, the J call TRBJ1-6; D is uncertain. CDR3 length equals 15 residues. Trimming shortened V by 3 bases and J by 12 bases, and 18 bases separated the two germline ends. The germline CDR1 and CDR2 sequences are MNHEY and SVGAGI. The chain's CDR3 is CASSYGWGGSQPLHF. The DNA of the CDR3 is TGTGCCAGCAGTTATGGGTGGGGAGGGAGCCAACCCCTCCACTTT.

The chain combines TRBV30 with TRBJ2-5; maybe TRBD2 (5 bases). The CDR3 is 11 residues long. The V and J ends lost 5 bases and 6 bases respectively, with 10 bases between them. Germline values: CDR1 GTSNPN, CDR2 SVGIG (reference sequence). CDR3: CAWGPGKTQYF. Here the CDR3 DNA reads TGTGCCTGGGGGCCCGGGAAGACCCAGTACTTC. Full variable domain (missing parts from reference TRBV30 and TRBJ2-5): SQTIHQWPATLVQPVGSPLSLECTVEGTSNPNLYWYRQAAGRGLQLLFYSVGIGQISSEVPQNLSASRPQDRQFILSSKKLLLSDSGFYLCAWGPGKTQYFGPGTRLLVL.

This clonotype turned up a few times. The V and J genes are TRBV2 and TRBJ1-1; 8 bases agree with TRBD1. CDR1 and CDR2 from the germline V gene are SNHLY and FYNNEI. The CDR3 is 14 residues long. Germline trimming cut 5 bases from V and 4 bases from J; bases unmatched to any gene: 6. CDR3 bases: TGTGCCAGCAGTCGGACAGGGACAATCACTGAAGCTTTCTTT. This translates into CASSRTGTITEAFF.

The gene calls are TRBV7-2 and TRBJ2-1, with 10 bases fitting TRBD2. Unmatched junction bases numbered 5, after V lost 1 base and J lost 5 bases. The CDR3 is made up of 16 amino acids. Germline V lookup: CDR1 SGHTA, CDR2 FQGNSA. The CDR3 region is CASSLGPAGGNNEQFF. CDR3 sequence (DNA): TGTGCCAGCAGCTTAGGTCCAGCGGGGGGGAACAATGAGCAGTTCTTC. The full variable domain, in which reference TRBV7-2 and TRBJ2-1 provide the parts outside the CDR3, is GAGVSQSPSNKVTEKGKDVELRCDPISGHTALYWYRQSLGQGLEFLIYFQGNSAPDKSGLPSDRFSAERTGGSVSTLTIQRTQQEDSAVYLCASSLGPAGGNNEQFFGPGTRLTVL.

The table lists this clonotype with a few counts. The CDR3 nucleotides read TGTGCCAGCAGCTTAGTCGCAGGGGGCTATGGCTACACCTTC. Protein product: CASSLVAGGYGYTF. The V gene is TRBV11-2, the J gene TRBJ1-2; 7 bases agree with TRBD1. CDR3 length equals 14 residues. V dropped 1 base and J dropped 4; count of bases not matched to a gene: 3. CDR1 and CDR2 (germline): SGHAT, FQNNGV.

This clonotype was seen at least ten times. The chain recombines TRBV4-1 with TRBJ1-5; a possible D gene is TRBD1 (5 bases). The CDR3 sequence is 15 residues long. V was shortened by 2 bases and J by 7 bases, with 15 bases between the two germline ends. The germline gives CDR1 MGHRA, CDR2 YSYEKL. The CDR3 bases are TGCGCCAGCAGCCAATTCCCCGGGGCCGGCCAGCCCCAGCATTTT. Residues: CASSQFPGAGQPQHF.

This clonotype has a handful of counts. This chain connects TRBV5-6 to TRBJ2-3, with 10 bases that match TRBD2. Germline CDR1 and CDR2: SGHDT and YYEEEE. This CDR3 comprises 16 residues. The V segment lost 4 bases and the J segment 6 bases; nucleotides outside the gene matches: 11. This chain's CDR3 is CASSPPLAGRRDTQYF. In nucleotides, the CDR3 is TGTGCCAGCAGCCCCCCACTAGCGGGGAGACGGGATACGCAGTATTTT.

The chain combines TRBV5-1 with TRBJ1-2; D gene unclear. Germline CDR1 SGHRS, CDR2 YFSETQ. With 0 bases removed from V and 8 bases from J, the gap between germline ends came to 11 bases. The length of the CDR3 is 13 residues. The CDR3 reads CASSLDDGMGYTF. The CDR3 DNA is TGCGCCAGCAGCTTGGACGATGGGATGGGCTACACCTTC. Based on the CDR3 plus reference TRBV5-1 and TRBJ1-2, the full variable domain is KAGVTQTPRYLIKTRGQQVTLSCSPISGHRSVSWYQQTPGQGLQFLFEYFSETQRNKGNFPGRFSGRQFSNSRSEMNVSTLELGDSALYLCASSLDDGMGYTFGSGTRLTVV.

The gene calls are TRBV12-3 or TRBV12-4 and TRBJ2-5; D gene unclear. The CDR3 extends over 14 amino acids. Trimming removed 5 bases at V and 0 bases at J, with 10 bases between. CDR3 amino acids: CASSLRRHQETQYF. DNA of the CDR3: TGTGCCAGCAGTCTCCGACGGCACCAAGAGACCCAGTACTTC.

At least ten counts were recorded for this clonotype. The chain links TRBV20-1 to TRBJ2-7, with 7 nucleotides matching TRBD1. The CDR3 has 13 residues. With 4 bases clipped from V and 2 bases from J, the junction kept 5 bases outside the gene matches. The V gene's germline CDR1 is DFQATT and CDR2 SNEGSKA (reference sequence). CDR3 bases: TGCAGTGCTACCGATACAGGGGCCTACGAGCAGTACTTC. Translating gives CSATDTGAYEQYF.

This clonotype occurred many times. The chain combines TRBV4-3 with TRBJ2-7, with D perhaps TRBD1 (5 bases). The length of the CDR3 is 16 residues. CDR1 is LGHNA and CDR2 is YSLEER in the germline V gene. V gave up 0 bases and J gave up 0 bases, with 12 bases separating them. The CDR3 DNA reads TGCGCCAGCAGCCAAGAAAGGGGCTTTGACTCCTACGAGCAGTACTTC. Translation gives CASSQERGFDSYEQYF.

CDR3 sequence reads: CASSSRDSGGGELFF. As DNA, the CDR3 is TGTGCCAGCAGTTCTCGGGACTCAGGTGGCGGGGAGCTGTTTTTT. V gene TRBV12-3 or TRBV12-4 combines with J gene TRBJ2-2; possibly TRBD2 for D (6 bases). The CDR3 length is 15 residues. The V end lost 4 bases, the J end lost 7 bases, and 16 bases lay between the germline ends.